The rows below give T cell receptor beta chains drawn from one sample of a study of tumor and adjacent non-tumor tissue in lung cancer. MiXCR was run by TCRdb on the multiplex PCR reads, yielding one entry per CDR3 protein. The sample carries 65,000 to 80,000 distinct CDR3 sequences, approximately 73% recorded once. Source material: lung tumor tissue. The receptor source for this set is a man in his sixties with non-small cell lung cancer. Both conserved end residues are part of each CDR3. The order of the fields is D gene, clone size, V gene, J gene, CDR3 DNA, CDR3 protein. A D gene is named only where the DNA matches it firmly. Where a row states a size, it is once, few, many or the class of an expanded clone; other rows omit it.

>NA|NA|TRBV11-3|TRBJ2-3
TGTGCCAACAACTCCGGGCTAGCAGATAGCACAGATATGCAGTATTTT
CANNSGLADSTDMQYF
>NA|NA|TRBV6-1|TRBJ1-5
TGTACCAGTAGACGGGCCGGTGGCTGGCCCCAGCATTTT
CTSRRAGGWPQHF
>NA|NA|TRBV28|TRBJ1-2
TGTGCCATCCGTCTGTCGGGCAAGGGGCTGGATGGCTACACCTTC
CAIRLSGKGLDGYTF
>TRBD2|NA|TRBV5-4|TRBJ2-5
TGTCCCAGCACCACGGGGACTAGCGGATACCAAGAGACCCAGTACTTC
CPSTTGTSGYQETQYF
>NA|NA|TRBV6-1|TRBJ2-1
TGTGTCAGCAGCACGACAGAGTATAATGAGCAGTTCTTC
CVSSTTEYNEQFF
>NA|NA|TRBV29-1|TRBJ1-2
TGTAGCGTTCTCCTCCGGGGATCCTATGGCTACACCTTC
CSVLLRGSYGYTF
>NA|NA|TRBV3-1|TRBJ2-7
TGTGCCAACAGCCAAGGAAACTTCTACGAGCAGTACTTC
CANSQGNFYEQYF
>NA|NA|TRBV6-1|TRBJ1-5
TGTGTCAGCAGTGTAGGGCTGGCAGGCGACCAGCCCCACCATTTT
CVSSVGLAGDQPHHF
>TRBD1|NA|TRBV6-1|TRBJ1-2
TGTGCCGGCAGTGAAGACAGGGGAGGATATGGCTACATCTTC
CAGSEDRGGYGYIF
>NA|NA|TRBV20-1|TRBJ2-1
TGCAGTGATATGGGACCGAACAATAAGCAGTTCTTC
CSDMGPNNKQFF
>NA|many|TRBV11-1|TRBJ1-1
TGTGCCAGCAGCTTAGCGCCGGGGGATGAAGCTCTCTTT
CASSLAPGDEALF
>NA|NA|TRBV29-1|TRBJ2-7
TGCAGTGTTGAAGATTCTATTAGCAGGATCTACGAGCAGTACTTC
CSVEDSISRIYEQYF
>NA|NA|TRBV11-2|TRBJ1-1
TGTCCCAGCAGCGTAGTAGGGAAAGCAGGCGCTTTCTTT
CPSSVVGKAGAFF
>NA|NA|TRBV20-1|TRBJ1-5
TGCAGTGCTAGAGATGGGCAGAACCATAAGCCCCGGCATTTT
CSARDGQNHKPRHF
>NA|NA|TRBV7-9|TRBJ2-7
TGTGCCAGCAGCTCGATCCCAGGCTCCTACGAGCAGTACTTC
CASSSIPGSYEQYF
>NA|few|TRBV28|TRBJ1-1
TGTGCCAGCAGTTTCGGACAGAGCACTGGAGCTTTCTTT
CASSFGQSTGAFF
>NA|NA|TRBV30|TRBJ1-2
TGTGCCTGGAGAGGTGGGGCGCCCAAGAACTTCGGCAGCTATGGCTACACATTC
CAWRGGAPKNFGSYGYTF
>TRBD2|NA|TRBV20-1|TRBJ2-5
TGCAGTGCTAGGAGACTAGCGCTCGAGACCCTGTACTTC
CSARRLALETLYF
>TRBD1|many|TRBV24-1|TRBJ1-5
TGTGCCGCAATTTGGACAGGGTTAAATCAGCCCCAGCATTTT
CAAIWTGLNQPQHF
>NA|NA|TRBV20-1|TRBJ2-1
TGCAGTGCTAGACCAAAATCGCACTACAATGAGCGGATCTTC
CSARPKSHYNERIF
>NA|once|TRBV6-1|TRBJ1-3
TGTGCCAGCAGTGATTACTCCCTCTCTGGAAAAAACATATATTTT
CASSDYSLSGKNIYF
>NA|NA|TRBV11-1|TRBJ2-3
TGTGCCAGCAGTCACGGGATAGGGTTCGCAGAAACGCAGTATTTT
CASSHGIGFAETQYF
>NA|NA|TRBV7-9|TRBJ2-7
TGTGCCAGCAACTTATTGGTTCTATCGGACGGTACCTACGAGCAGTACTTC
CASNLLVLSDGTYEQYF
>TRBD1|NA|TRBV30|TRBJ1-5
TGTGCCTGGAACCCCCTAGGGGGCAATCAGCCCCATCATTTT
CAWNPLGGNQPHHF
>TRBD2|NA|TRBV28|TRBJ2-1
TGTGCCAGGAGTCCTAGCGGTGCCTACTATGAGCAGTTATTC
CARSPSGAYYEQLF
>TRBD2|many|TRBV20-1|TRBJ2-3
TGCAGTGCTACCCCCGGGACTAGCGGGTTTGGGACAGATACGCAGTATTTT
CSATPGTSGFGTDTQYF
>TRBD2|many|TRBV28|TRBJ2-7
TGTGCCAGCAGTTCGGGACTAGCGGGACCCACCTCCGAGCAGTACTTC
CASSSGLAGPTSEQYF
>NA|NA|TRBV29-1|TRBJ2-2
TGCAGCGGGAGATTTAATGGCGGGGAGGTGTTTTTT
CSGRFNGGEVFF
>NA|NA|TRBV20-1|TRBJ1-1
TGCAATGTTGCAGGAAATACTGAAGCTTTCTTT
CNVAGNTEAFF
>NA|NA|TRBV20-1|TRBJ2-1
TGCAGTACTAGTGATCTCCCTTACAATGAGCAGTTCTTC
CSTSDLPYNEQFF
>TRBD2|NA|TRBV20-1|TRBJ2-3
TGCAGTGCTACACCCCCGCCCAGCGGGGGCATAGATACACAGTATTTT
CSATPPPSGGIDTQYF
>NA|NA|TRBV20-1|TRBJ2-5
TGCAGTGCTAGAGACCCCTGGACAAGCCAAGAGACCCAGTACTTC
CSARDPWTSQETQYF
>TRBD2|NA|TRBV28|TRBJ2-2
TGTGCCAGCAATTTACCGGGACTAGCAAGGACGACCGGGGAGCAGTTTTTT
CASNLPGLARTTGEQFF
>NA|NA|TRBV11-2|TRBJ2-1
TGTGCCAGCAGCCTACCCGCTGGGTTAAATGAGCAGTTCTTC
CASSLPAGLNEQFF
>TRBD1|NA|TRBV18|TRBJ1-5
TGTGCCAGATCACCACGACAGGGACGGGGTCAGCCCCAGCATTTT
CARSPRQGRGQPQHF
>TRBD2|NA|TRBV12-3/TRBV12-4|TRBJ2-3
TGTGCAAACAGTTCTTATACACTAGCGGGATTCACAGATACGCAGTATTTT
CANSSYTLAGFTDTQYF
>NA|many|TRBV12-3/TRBV12-4|TRBJ2-5
TGTGCCAGCAGACCAAGGGCTTGGGAGACCCAGTACTTC
CASRPRAWETQYF
>NA|NA|TRBV6-2/TRBV6-3|TRBJ2-7
TGTGCCATCAGCAAACTAGTCCTTTACGAGCAGTACTTT
CAISKLVLYEQYF
>NA|NA|TRBV12-3/TRBV12-4|TRBJ2-3
TGTGCCAACTGTCTCCTCTCGGATACGCAGTATTTT
CANCLLSDTQYF